One sample yielded the 30 T cell receptor beta chains listed below, sequenced in a study of blood T cell repertoires in COVID-19 (dated by TCRdb to the early 2020s). To prepare the library, the immunoSEQ multiplex PCR assay was applied. TCRdb stores this immuneACCESS table with in-frame sequences only. Part of the clones is absent; in the studies checked, under half of the shortfall reflects unresolved V genes, and no reason is known for the rest. This sample gives some 22,000 clones in total; around 86% of them show up just once. The top ten clonotypes cover approximately 18% of the sample. The sample taken for sequencing was peripheral blood. The receptors were gathered from a woman of 80 years or more with acute or convalescent COVID-19.

Only a few counts were recorded for this clone. The rearrangement links TRBV11-3 to TRBJ2-1; 8 positions agree with TRBD2. V shed 5 bases, J shed 5 bases, and the junction held 8 bases outside the gene matches. This CDR3 comprises 15 residues. Germline lookup yields CDR1 SGHNT and CDR2 YENEEA. The CDR3 bases are TGTGCCAGCAGCCAGGCCGGGACTAGAAACAATGAGCAGTTCTTC. Translated, it gives CASSQAGTRNNEQFF.

The gene calls are TRBV19 and TRBJ1-2, with 7 bases fitting TRBD1. This CDR3 spans 12 amino acids. From germline, CDR1 is LNHDA and CDR2 SQIVND (reference sequence). J lost 7 bases, V lost 4 bases, and 3 bases had no gene match. The DNA for the CDR3 is TGTGCCAGTAGTAGACAGGGAGGTGGCTACACCTTC. Translated: CASSRQGGGYTF.

V usage is TRBV14 and J usage is TRBJ1-4, with D maybe TRBD1 (5 bases). V was clipped by 0 bases and J by 4 bases, with 15 bases between them. The CDR3 is made up of 17 amino acids. Germline CDR1 and CDR2: SGHDN and FVKESK. This CDR3 reads CASSQDRPGLRNEKLFF. CDR3 nucleotides: TGTGCCAGCAGCCAAGATCGACCGGGACTTCGTAATGAAAAACTGTTTTTT. Together with reference TRBV14 and TRBJ1-4, the CDR3 gives the full variable domain: EAGVTQFPSHSVIEKGQTVTLRCDPISGHDNLYWYRRVMGKEIKFLLHFVKESKQDESGMPNNRFLAERTGGTYSTLKVQPAELEDSGVYFCASSQDRPGLRNEKLFFGSGTQLSVL.

J is TRBJ2-1 and V is TRBV10-2; TRBD2 aligns across 12 bases. Unmatched junction bases numbered 7, after V lost 5 bases and J lost 5 bases. This CDR3 is built from 16 residues. Germline CDR1 is WSHSY and CDR2 is SAAADI. The CDR3 sequence: CASSTSGRPPNNEQFF. The CDR3 DNA is TGCGCCAGCAGTACTAGCGGGAGGCCCCCCAACAATGAGCAGTTCTTC.

The chain recombines TRBV29-1 with TRBJ2-1; 7 nucleotides match TRBD2. V shed 6 bases and J 11 bases; nucleotides not matched to a gene: 13. Germline CDR1 is SQVTM and CDR2 is ANQGSEA. CDR3 length equals 13 residues. The CDR3 loop reads CSVAANPGGKQFF. The CDR3 nucleotides are TGCAGCGTCGCCGCCAACCCGGGGGGTAAGCAGTTCTTC.

V gene TRBV5-1 combines with J gene TRBJ2-3; D perhaps matches TRBD2 (5 bases). The V gene's germline CDR1 is SGHRS and CDR2 YFSETQ. There are 13 residues in the CDR3. V shed 9 bases and J shed 1 base, with 12 bases lying between them. The CDR3: CATNLLGTDTQYF. DNA for the CDR3: TGCGCCACCAACTTACTAGGCACAGATACGCAGTATTTT.

The rearrangement joins TRBV20-1 to TRBJ2-1, with D perhaps TRBD2 (7 bases). Germline lookup yields CDR1 DFQATT and CDR2 SNEGSKA (reference sequence). This CDR3 is 11 amino acids long. Trimming removed 6 bases from V and 16 bases from J, with 19 bases in between. The CDR3 loop reads CSASLTAGQFF. The CDR3 DNA sequence: TGCAGTGCCTCCCTAACAGCGGGACAATTCTTC.

The chain joins TRBV12-2 to TRBJ2-4; the table names TRBD2, a call not compared with the DNA. TRBV12-2 is an annotated pseudogene. The CDR3 covers 20 residues. The CDR3 is CASRLGCQRVVPLAKNIQYF. CDR3 DNA: TGTGCAAGTCGCTTAGGGTGTCAGCGGGTGGTTCCCCTAGCCAAAAACATTCAGTACTTC.

This clone was observed a handful of times. The J gene is TRBJ2-7, the V gene TRBV5-6, with TRBD1 matching over 7 bases. V dropped 4 bases and J dropped 3; count of bases not matched to a gene: 13. The germline gives CDR1 SGHDT, CDR2 YYEEEE. This CDR3 has 16 amino acids. The CDR3, as DNA: TGTGCCAGCAGCCCGGGCAGGGGGTCTCCTAGCTACGAGCAGTACTTC. It translates to CASSPGRGSPSYEQYF.

This clone is a singleton in its sample. This sequence joins TRBV5-4 and TRBJ2-6; no reliable D call. Trimming shortened V by 4 bases and J by 4 bases, and 9 bases separated the two germline ends. Germline values: CDR1 SGHNT, CDR2 YYREEE (reference sequence). This CDR3 has 14 residues. CDR3 in amino acids: CASSPSGGANVLTF. The CDR3 region has the DNA TGTGCCAGCAGCCCCTCAGGAGGGGCCAACGTCCTGACTTTC.

The chain couples TRBV11-2 to TRBJ2-5, with a tentative D call TRBD1 (5 bases). Germline CDR1 is SGHAT and CDR2 is FQNNGV. The CDR3 runs to 13 residues. V lost 4 bases, J lost 5 bases, and 11 bases lay in between. CDR3 sequence (DNA): TGTGCCAGCAGCTCACAGGTTCGGGAGACCCAGTACTTC. Amino acid sequence: CASSSQVRETQYF.

The chain couples TRBV29-1 to TRBJ1-1, with D maybe TRBD1 (6 bases). The V end was cut by 8 bases, the J end by 3 bases, with 13 bases between. The CDR3 spans 12 residues. Per the germline V gene, CDR1 is SQVTM and CDR2 is ANQGSEA. CDR3 sequence reads: CSFSQGYTEAFF. The CDR3 DNA reads as TGCAGCTTTTCACAGGGTTACACTGAAGCTTTCTTT.

The rearrangement uses TRBV7-9 and TRBJ1-1; no reliable D call. CDR3 length: 14 residues. Germline V gives CDR1 SEHNR, CDR2 FQNEAQ (reference sequence). V was shortened by 7 bases and J by 0 bases, with 12 bases between the two germline ends. This chain's CDR3 is CASTLDWLNTEAFF. CDR3 bases: TGTGCCAGCACCCTCGATTGGCTGAACACTGAAGCTTTCTTT. Complete variable domain (other parts from reference TRBV7-9 and TRBJ1-1): DTGVSQNPRHKITKRGQNVTFRCDPISEHNRLYWYRQTLGQGPEFLTYFQNEAQLEKSRLLSDRFSAERPKGSFSTLEIQRTEQGDSAMYLCASTLDWLNTEAFFGQGTRLTVV.

The gene calls are TRBV5-1 and TRBJ2-5; 7 nucleotides agree with TRBD1. From germline, CDR1 is SGHRS and CDR2 YFSETQ. With V trimmed by 4 bases and J by 2 bases, 8 bases remained unmatched. This CDR3 is 15 amino acids long. The CDR3 reads CASSGSPGQQETQYF. CDR3 sequence (DNA): TGCGCCAGCAGCGGATCACCGGGACAGCAAGAGACCCAGTACTTC.

The rearrangement joins TRBV9 to TRBJ1-1, with a weak D call TRBD1 (6 bases). This CDR3 comprises 12 residues. V gave up 3 bases and J gave up 9 bases, with 12 bases separating them. Germline V gives CDR1 SGDLS, CDR2 YYNGEE. The CDR3 loop reads CASSAEQGKAFF. The CDR3 DNA reads as TGTGCCAGCAGCGCCGAACAGGGTAAAGCTTTCTTT.

The chain links TRBV9 to TRBJ1-6, with D possibly matching TRBD1 (6 bases). CDR3 length equals 14 residues. Germline V gives CDR1 SGDLS, CDR2 YYNGEE. V lost 3 bases and J lost 5, with 9 bases in between. The CDR3 DNA reads as TGTGCCAGCAGCGGCGGACAGAATAATTCACCCCTCCACTTT. It translates to CASSGGQNNSPLHF.

The chain joins TRBV5-3 to TRBJ2-2; possible D gene TRBD1, 6 bases. TRBV5-3 counts as an open reading frame of uncertain function. The germline V and J ends were trimmed by 4 bases and 4 bases, with 11 bases remaining between them. The CDR3 contains 14 residues. Here the CDR3 reads CARSLNRATGELFF. The CDR3 nucleotides are TGTGCCAGAAGCCTTAACAGGGCCACCGGGGAGCTGTTTTTT.

The CDR3 DNA follows: TGTGCCAGTAGTACCGCTATGACAGATACGCAGTATTTT. Protein: CASSTAMTDTQYF. This chain uses TRBV19 with TRBJ2-3; no reliable D call. CDR3 length: 13 amino acids. Trimming cost V 4 bases and J 3 bases, with 8 bases left between them. Germline V gene sequence: CDR1 LNHDA, CDR2 SQIVND (reference sequence).

This rearrangement joins TRBV18 to TRBJ2-3, with 10 bases identical to TRBD1. The J segment lost 2 bases and the V segment lost 2 bases, leaving 4 bases of the junction unmatched. The CDR3 is made up of 16 amino acids. The germline V gene encodes CDR1 KGHSH and CDR2 LQKENI. The CDR3 coding sequence is TGTGCCAGCTCACCAATCGGGACAGGGGCCACAGATACGCAGTATTTT. Its translation: CASSPIGTGATDTQYF.

The J gene is TRBJ2-3, the V gene TRBV7-2; 7 bases are shared with TRBD2. Germline V gene sequence: CDR1 SGHTA, CDR2 FQGNSA. J lost 0 bases, V lost 7 bases, and 4 bases had no gene match. The CDR3 runs to 14 residues. CDR3 in amino acids: CASKPGLSTDTQYF. CDR3 sequence (DNA): TGTGCCAGCAAACCGGGACTAAGCACAGATACGCAGTATTTT.

The chain joins TRBV25-1 to TRBJ1-6; no definite D call. The V end was cut by 4 bases, the J end by 10 bases, with 11 bases between. Germline V gene sequence: CDR1 MGHDK, CDR2 SYGVNS. This CDR3 contains 13 residues. CDR3 bases: TGTGCCAGCAGTGCGAGGGCAGAATCACCCCTCCACTTT. It translates to CASSARAESPLHF.

J is TRBJ2-2 and V is TRBV5-1, with 11 bases lining up with TRBD2. Germline values: CDR1 SGHRS, CDR2 YFSETQ. The CDR3 extends over 17 amino acids. V trimming: 1 base; J trimming: 3 bases; junction bases outside the gene matches: 5. The CDR3 reads CASSLTVLAGDTGELFF. The CDR3 DNA follows: TGCGCCAGCAGCTTGACCGTACTAGCGGGAGACACCGGGGAGCTGTTTTTT.

The rearrangement uses TRBV7-8 and TRBJ2-5; D is perhaps TRBD1 (6 bases). The CDR3 is 15 residues long. The germline gives CDR1 SGHVS, CDR2 FQNEAQ. Trimming took 5 bases from V and 4 from J, leaving 17 bases between them. CDR3 sequence reads: CASSVTGFIGETQYF. CDR3 nucleotide sequence: TGTGCCAGCAGCGTAACAGGGTTTATTGGAGAGACCCAGTACTTC.

The V call is TRBV3-1 (or the pseudogene TRBV3-2), the J call TRBJ2-1; the D is unclear. The CDR3 runs 16 residues. Germline V gives CDR1 LGHDT, CDR2 YNNKEL (reference sequence). V shed 0 bases and J shed 6 bases, with 15 bases lying between them. CDR3 bases: TGTGCCAGCAGCCAAGATGATCGCCTAGTGGGCAATGAGCAGTTCTTC. It specifies CASSQDDRLVGNEQFF.

This clone was seen only a few times. This chain joins TRBV19 and TRBJ1-5, with TRBD1 identical over 12 bases. Trimming removed 3 bases from V and 7 bases from J; junction bases left unmatched: 4. The germline V gene encodes CDR1 LNHDA and CDR2 SQIVND (reference sequence). The CDR3 sequence is 15 residues long. This chain's CDR3 is CASSMGQGAGQPQHF. In DNA, the CDR3 is TGTGCCAGTAGTATGGGACAGGGGGCCGGCCAGCCCCAGCATTTT.

The CDR3 spells CASSLAREGTQYF. The CDR3 DNA follows: TGTGCCAGCAGTTTAGCCCGAGAGGGGACCCAGTACTTC. V usage is TRBV12-3 or TRBV12-4 and J usage is TRBJ2-5; a weak D match, TRBD2 (5 bases). V was pared by 0 bases and J by 7 bases, with 9 bases between. The CDR3 consists of 13 residues.

The rearrangement joins TRBV7-9 to TRBJ1-1; no clear D. The germline V and J ends were trimmed by 8 bases and 1 base, with 8 bases remaining between them. The CDR3 consists of 12 residues. CDR1 SEHNR and CDR2 FQNEAQ come from the germline V gene (reference sequence). The CDR3 DNA reads TGTGCCAGCTCTACTTCGAACACTGAAGCTTTCTTT. Amino acids: CASSTSNTEAFF. Drawing the rest from reference TRBV7-9 and TRBJ1-1, the complete variable domain is DTGVSQNPRHKITKRGQNVTFRCDPISEHNRLYWYRQTLGQGPEFLTYFQNEAQLEKSRLLSDRFSAERPKGSFSTLEIQRTEQGDSAMYLCASSTSNTEAFFGQGTRLTVV.

A remark on this clone: The same CDR3 is also encoded by other DNA sequences in this sample. The chain combines TRBV3-1 (or the pseudogene TRBV3-2) with TRBJ2-5; the match to TRBD1 covers 7 bases. The V gene's germline CDR1 is LGHDT and CDR2 YNNKEL (reference sequence). This CDR3 has 14 residues. V trimming: 4 bases; J trimming: 3 bases; junction bases outside the gene matches: 5. In DNA, the CDR3 is TGTGCCAGCAGCCGGGGAACAGGGGAAGAGACCCAGTACTTC. As protein: CASSRGTGEETQYF.

This clone ranks as medium-sized. The chain links TRBV7-9 to TRBJ2-7; D not resolved. Germline CDR1 reads SEHNR; CDR2 reads FQNEAQ (reference sequence). CDR3 length equals 13 residues. Trimming removed 3 bases from V and 1 base from J, with 7 bases in between. The CDR3, as DNA: TGTGCCAGCAGCTTGGGCCCTTCCTACGAGCAGTACTTC. This encodes CASSLGPSYEQYF.

This chain connects TRBV7-2 to TRBJ2-2; 8 bases are shared with TRBD2. V trimming: 5 bases; J trimming: 6 bases; junction bases outside the gene matches: 14. CDR1 is SGHTA and CDR2 is FQGNSA in the germline V gene. This CDR3 is 17 amino acids long. Here the CDR3 DNA reads TGTGCCAGCAGCCCCGCCCCCTCTAGCGGGCGGCCCGGGGAGCTGTTTTTT. It yields the protein CASSPAPSSGRPGELFF.